The 29 T cell receptor beta chains in this list originate from one sample, sequenced in a study of CD8 T cells in ankylosing spondylitis. TCRdb reprocessed the 5' RACE reads via MiXCR and lists one record per CDR3 protein. The sample holds 350,000 to 550,000 distinct CDR3 sequences; about 25% are singletons and the top ten take 0.89%. General observations from the study: Roughly eight highly homologous variants made up a TCR beta motif that seemed to typify ankylosing spondylitis blood.

What these receptors recognize is not known. The sequenced material came from blood, either unsorted or a sorted T cell fraction (not recorded which). The receptors were gathered from a male donor with ankylosing spondylitis.

This chain connects TRBV10-2 to TRBJ2-3, with 14 bases matching TRBD2. The J segment lost 6 bases and the V segment lost 1 base, leaving 9 bases of the junction unmatched. The V gene's germline CDR1 is WSHSY and CDR2 SAAADI. The CDR3 loop spans 18 amino acids. This CDR3 reads CASSEYGLAGGLADTQYF. The CDR3 DNA reads as TGCGCCAGCAGTGAGTACGGACTAGCGGGAGGTTTAGCGGATACGCAGTATTTT.

The chain employs TRBV4-2 and TRBJ2-2; D may be TRBD2 (6 bases). V was cut by 1 base and J by 3 bases, with 15 bases left in between. This CDR3 is 17 amino acids long. Per the germline V gene, CDR1 is LGHNA and CDR2 is YNFKEQ. The DNA of the CDR3 is TGTGCCAGCAGCCAAGGCTCGGGGGAGCCCTACACCGGGGAGCTGTTTTTT. As protein: CASSQGSGEPYTGELFF.

This clonotype has ten or more counts. The V gene is TRBV2, the J gene TRBJ1-2; 9 bases are a match to TRBD1. The junction had 3 bases not matched to a gene; V was cut back by 6 bases and J by 7 bases. The CDR3 length is 12 residues. Looked up from germline, CDR1 is SNHLY and CDR2 is FYNNEI. The CDR3, as DNA: TGTGCCAGCAGAGGGACAGGGAGTGGCTACACCTTC. Residues: CASRGTGSGYTF.

CDR3 region: CASSLTGIQETQYF. CDR3 in DNA: TGTGCCAGCAGCTTGACAGGGATCCAAGAGACCCAGTACTTC. The V gene is TRBV7-9, the J gene TRBJ2-5, with 7 bases lining up with TRBD1. The ends lost 3 bases at V and 1 base at J; junction bases unmatched: 2. The CDR3 sequence is 14 residues long. CDR1 and CDR2 (germline): SEHNR, FQNEAQ (reference sequence).

The chain employs TRBV6-2 or TRBV6-3 and TRBJ2-1; maybe TRBD2 (6 bases). The V gene lost 2 bases and the J gene lost 4 bases, with 12 bases spanning the gap. This CDR3 spans 15 amino acids. CDR1 and CDR2 (germline): MNHEY, SVGEGT. CDR3 DNA: TGTGCCAGCAGTTACAAAGCGGGCGGATACAATGAGCAGTTCTTC. Amino acids: CASSYKAGGYNEQFF.

This clonotype was detected a few times. This chain connects TRBV20-1 to TRBJ2-4, with 7 positions matching TRBD2. Looked up from germline, CDR1 is DFQATT and CDR2 is SNEGSKA (reference sequence). This CDR3 has 13 amino acids. V dropped 6 bases and J dropped 3; count of bases not matched to a gene: 5. DNA of the CDR3: TGCAGTGCCCCTCGGGAGGTCAAAAACATTCAGTACTTC. Protein product: CSAPREVKNIQYF.

This clonotype showed up just a few times. The V gene is TRBV12-3 or TRBV12-4, the J gene TRBJ1-2, with 11 bases matching TRBD1. Trimming cost V 5 bases and J 4 bases; bases outside gene matches: 9. This CDR3 contains 16 residues. The CDR3: CASSPSGTGGGYGYTF. The CDR3 nucleotides are TGTGCCAGCAGTCCCTCCGGGACAGGGGGAGGCTATGGCTACACCTTC.

The chain joins TRBV7-2 to TRBJ2-1; 11 nucleotides match TRBD2. V trimming: 5 bases; J trimming: 8 bases; junction bases outside the gene matches: 8. CDR3 size: 15 residues. Looked up from germline, CDR1 is SGHTA and CDR2 is FQGNSA. The CDR3 protein is CASSPSLAGVDEQFF. The DNA for the CDR3 is TGTGCCAGCAGCCCATCACTAGCGGGAGTGGATGAGCAGTTCTTC.

This clonotype has just a few counts. This chain joins TRBV7-8 and TRBJ1-1; D might be TRBD1 (6 bases). V lost 3 bases and J 0 bases, leaving 14 bases between the germline ends. The CDR3 runs to 16 residues. Germline values: CDR1 SGHVS, CDR2 FQNEAQ. CDR3: CASSFPGGKMNTEAFF. CDR3 nucleotides: TGTGCCAGCAGCTTCCCGGGGGGCAAGATGAACACTGAAGCTTTCTTT.

The V call is TRBV27, the J call TRBJ1-2; D call uncertain. Trimming took off 0 bases at V and 4 bases at J, with 6 bases between the two ends. Per germline, CDR1 MNHEY and CDR2 SMNVEV (reference sequence). The CDR3 has 13 residues. Here the CDR3 DNA reads TGTGCCAGCAGTTTATCAGTCCTCTATGGCTACACCTTC. Protein sequence: CASSLSVLYGYTF.

This clonotype was picked up a small number of times. The V and J genes are TRBV18 and TRBJ2-1; 8 nucleotides line up with TRBD1. The V and J ends lost 2 bases and 5 bases, in that order; junction bases with no gene match: 5. CDR3 length equals 15 residues. Germline values: CDR1 KGHSH, CDR2 LQKENI. CDR3: CASSPVTGVDNEQFF. CDR3 nucleotides: TGTGCCAGCTCACCAGTGACAGGGGTCGACAATGAGCAGTTCTTC.

This clonotype was seen a handful of times. The chain employs TRBV3-1 and TRBJ1-3, with a weak D call TRBD1 (5 bases). Germline CDR1 reads LGHDT; CDR2 reads YNNKEL (reference sequence). V gave up 1 base and J gave up 0 bases, with 7 bases separating them. The CDR3 contains 15 residues. CDR3 coding DNA: TGTGCCAGCAGCCAAGGGGACCGCTCTGGAAACACCATATATTTT. Amino acids: CASSQGDRSGNTIYF.

This chain links TRBV15 with TRBJ2-3; D is uncertain. The CDR3 extends over 13 amino acids. Deletions cut 5 bases from V and 2 bases from J, with 8 bases between. Looked up from germline, CDR1 is LNHNV and CDR2 is YYDKDF (reference sequence). The CDR3 sequence: CATSGQPTDTQYF. CDR3 DNA sequence: TGTGCCACCAGCGGGCAGCCCACAGATACGCAGTATTTT.

Ten or more counts support this clonotype. The chain recombines TRBV24-1 with TRBJ2-1, with 9 nucleotides matching TRBD2. Germline values: CDR1 KGHDR, CDR2 SFDVKD. The CDR3 spans 18 residues. V shed 3 bases, J shed 4 bases, and the junction held 12 bases outside the gene matches. CDR3 sequence (DNA): TGTGCCACCAGTGATACTTCATTAGCGGGAGTTCAGTACAATGAGCAGTTCTTC. Amino acid sequence: CATSDTSLAGVQYNEQFF.

V and J are TRBV6-1 and TRBJ2-5; D is perhaps TRBD1 or TRBD2 (6 bases each). Germline CDR1 and CDR2: MNHNS and SASEGT. The CDR3 runs 15 residues. Trimming shortened V by 7 bases and J by 5 bases, and 20 bases separated the two germline ends. The CDR3 protein is CASTLNPRGGETQYF. CDR3 DNA: TGTGCCAGCACCCTGAACCCCAGGGGAGGCGAGACCCAGTACTTC.

This clonotype was seen a few times. The chain combines TRBV29-1 with TRBJ2-2; no reliable D call. The V and J ends lost 4 bases and 2 bases respectively, with 11 bases between them. The CDR3 totals 14 residues. Germline CDR1 SQVTM, CDR2 ANQGSEA. CDR3 loop: CSVVWVFNTGELFF. Written as DNA, the CDR3 is TGCAGCGTTGTATGGGTTTTTAACACCGGGGAGCTGTTTTTT.

This clonotype turned up a few times. The chain employs TRBV6-2 or TRBV6-3 and TRBJ2-3, with D tentatively TRBD2 (6 bases). Germline V gene data show CDR1 as MNHEY and CDR2 as SVGEGT. V gave up 0 bases and J gave up 6 bases, with 19 bases separating them. This CDR3 spans 17 amino acids. This CDR3 is CASSYSSSSGALDTQYF. The DNA for the CDR3 is TGTGCCAGCAGTTACTCGAGTAGTAGCGGAGCCCTGGATACGCAGTATTTT.

The V call is TRBV7-2, the J call TRBJ2-2, with D possibly being TRBD2 (5 bases). Germline CDR1 reads SGHTA; CDR2 reads FQGNSA. V lost 5 bases to trimming and J lost 4 bases, with 14 bases between them. CDR3 size: 15 residues. The DNA of the CDR3 is TGTGCCAGCAGCCGAGGGTTAGGGCCCACCGGGGAGCTGTTTTTT. This encodes CASSRGLGPTGELFF. The full variable domain, in which reference TRBV7-2 and TRBJ2-2 provide the parts outside the CDR3, is GAGVSQSPSNKVTEKGKDVELRCDPISGHTALYWYRQSLGQGLEFLIYFQGNSAPDKSGLPSDRFSAERTGGSVSTLTIQRTQQEDSAVYLCASSRGLGPTGELFFGEGSRLTVL.

The chain combines TRBV19 with TRBJ2-2; no firm D call. Germline V lookup: CDR1 LNHDA, CDR2 SQIVND (reference sequence). The V end was cut by 3 bases, the J end by 4 bases, with 9 bases between. This CDR3 contains 14 residues. CDR3 in DNA: TGTGCCAGTAGTATCAGGCAGCCCACCGGGGAGCTGTTTTTT. Translating it yields CASSIRQPTGELFF.

This clonotype was recorded many times. The chain couples TRBV18 to TRBJ1-5; D ambiguous. V was clipped by 3 bases and J by 0 bases, with 6 bases between them. The CDR3 is made up of 14 amino acids. The germline gives CDR1 KGHSH, CDR2 LQKENI. Here the CDR3 DNA reads TGTGCCAGCTCACCCGGGAATAGCAATCAGCCCCAGCATTTT. It yields the protein CASSPGNSNQPQHF.

The chain uses TRBV10-3 and TRBJ2-5; D could derive from TRBD1 or TRBD2 (5 bases each). V lost 10 bases and J lost 2, with 14 bases in between. CDR1 is ENHRY, CDR2 SYGVKD, per germline. This CDR3 has 13 amino acids. The CDR3 spells CATAGTDQETQYF. CDR3 bases: TGTGCCACGGCCGGGACGGATCAAGAGACCCAGTACTTC.

The V call is TRBV7-8, the J call TRBJ2-7, with a weak D call TRBD1 (6 bases). The CDR3 is made up of 14 amino acids. Trimming pared 1 base from V and 4 bases from J, leaving 11 bases between. Germline V gene data show CDR1 as SGHVS and CDR2 as FQNEAQ. DNA of the CDR3: TGTGCCAGCAGCTTAGGGGGGCTCTTATACGAGCAGTACGTC. It codes for CASSLGGLLYEQYV.

This chain links TRBV20-1 with TRBJ2-1, with 8 bases identical to TRBD2. The V gene's germline CDR1 is DFQATT and CDR2 SNEGSKA (reference sequence). The CDR3 has 13 residues. Trimming took 3 bases from V and 3 from J; bases not matched to a gene: 1. The CDR3 bases are TGCAGTGCTAGCGGGGGGGTCTACAATGAGCAGTTCTTC. Amino acids: CSASGGVYNEQFF.

This clonotype came up a few times. J is TRBJ2-1 and V is TRBV4-2; TRBD2 aligns across 7 bases. CDR3 length: 17 amino acids. CDR1 is LGHNA, CDR2 YNFKEQ, per germline. The junction had 7 bases not matched to a gene; V was cut back by 0 bases and J by 2 bases. The CDR3 DNA reads as TGTGCCAGCAGCCAAGAGGCGCTAGCGGCAACCTACAATGAGCAGTTCTTC. Translation gives CASSQEALAATYNEQFF.

With respect to this clonotype: This sequence may be a read error, since a much larger clone differs from it by one base. CDR3 in DNA: TGCTGTGCTTACCGGGGGGCGGGTTTGGGCAATCAGCCCCAGCATTTT. It encodes CCAYRGAGLGNQPQHF. The chain carries TRBV20-1 and TRBJ1-5; a possible D gene is TRBD1 (6 bases). The germline CDR1 and CDR2 sequences are DFQATT and SNEGSKA (reference sequence). The CDR3 contains 16 residues.

The V gene is TRBV7-2, the J gene TRBJ1-1, with D uncertain. V dropped 5 bases and J dropped 0 bases, with 16 bases sitting between them. Germline V lookup: CDR1 SGHTA, CDR2 FQGNSA. The CDR3 extends over 16 amino acids. DNA for the CDR3: TGTGCCAGCAGCCTCCTAGGAGGAGGGTTGAACACTGAAGCTTTCTTT. Translated: CASSLLGGGLNTEAFF.

This chain links TRBV12-3 or TRBV12-4 with TRBJ1-4, with D possibly matching TRBD1 (5 bases). The length of the CDR3 is 14 residues. V lost 7 bases to trimming and J lost 3 bases, with 12 bases between them. CDR3 sequence: CASTRDRSNEKLFF. CDR3 DNA: TGTGCCAGCACCCGGGACCGATCTAATGAAAAACTGTTTTTT.

V gene TRBV5-1 combines with J gene TRBJ1-5, with D maybe TRBD1 (5 bases). The V end lost 1 base, the J end lost 3 bases, and 11 bases lay between the germline ends. Per the germline V gene, CDR1 is SGHRS and CDR2 is YFSETQ. The CDR3 consists of 15 residues. The CDR3 DNA follows: TGCGCCAGCAGCTTGTTGGGGACGGACAATCAGCCCCAGCATTTT. Its translation: CASSLLGTDNQPQHF.

In its sample, this clonotype was seen many times. This chain uses TRBV7-9 with TRBJ1-2; 8 bases align to TRBD1. CDR1 is SEHNR, CDR2 FQNEAQ, per germline (reference sequence). This CDR3 is 13 amino acids long. The V gene end was trimmed by 5 bases and the J gene end by 5 bases; junction bases not matched to a gene: 4. CDR3 bases: TGTGCCAGCAGCGCCTACAGGGGGTATGGCTACACCTTC. Translating it yields CASSAYRGYGYTF.